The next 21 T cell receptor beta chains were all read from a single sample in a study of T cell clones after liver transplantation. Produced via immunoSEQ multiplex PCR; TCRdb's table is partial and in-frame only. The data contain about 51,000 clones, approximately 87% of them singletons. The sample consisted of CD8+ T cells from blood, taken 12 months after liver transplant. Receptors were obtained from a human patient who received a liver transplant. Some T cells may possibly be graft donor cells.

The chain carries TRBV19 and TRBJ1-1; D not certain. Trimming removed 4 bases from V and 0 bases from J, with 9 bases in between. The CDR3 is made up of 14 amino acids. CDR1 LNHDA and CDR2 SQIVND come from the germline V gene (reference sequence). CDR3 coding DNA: TGTGCCAGTAGTACGAGGGTCATGAACACTGAAGCTTTCTTT. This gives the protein CASSTRVMNTEAFF.

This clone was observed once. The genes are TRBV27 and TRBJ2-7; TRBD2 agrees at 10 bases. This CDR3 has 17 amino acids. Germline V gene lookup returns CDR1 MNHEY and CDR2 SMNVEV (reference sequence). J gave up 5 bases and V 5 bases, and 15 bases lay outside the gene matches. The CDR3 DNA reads TGTGCCAGCAGTCCCCCACCGGAGCGGGAGGGCCTAAACGAGCAGTACTTC. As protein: CASSPPPEREGLNEQYF.

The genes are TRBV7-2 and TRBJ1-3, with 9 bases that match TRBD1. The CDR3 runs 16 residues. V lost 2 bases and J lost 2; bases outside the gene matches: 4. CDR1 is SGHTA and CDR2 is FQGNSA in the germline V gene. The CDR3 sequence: CASSLRTGDPGNTIYF. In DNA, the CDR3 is TGTGCCAGCAGCTTACGGACAGGGGATCCTGGAAACACCATATATTTT.

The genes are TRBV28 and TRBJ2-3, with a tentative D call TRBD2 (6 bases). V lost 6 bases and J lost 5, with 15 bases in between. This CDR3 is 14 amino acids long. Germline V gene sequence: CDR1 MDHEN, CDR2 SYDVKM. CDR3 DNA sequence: TGTGCCAGCAGGATAGCCGCGGGGTTAGATACGCAGTATTTT. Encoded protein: CASRIAAGLDTQYF.

DNA for the CDR3: TGTGCCAGCAGTTATACCGACAGGGATTACTACGAGCAGTACTTC. Translating gives CASSYTDRDYYEQYF. This chain uses TRBV6-6 with TRBJ2-7; the match to TRBD1 covers 7 bases. The CDR3 extends over 15 amino acids. After removal of 3 bases from V and 3 bases from J, the junction contained 8 bases not matched to a gene. Germline CDR1 is MNHNY and CDR2 is SVGAGI (reference sequence).

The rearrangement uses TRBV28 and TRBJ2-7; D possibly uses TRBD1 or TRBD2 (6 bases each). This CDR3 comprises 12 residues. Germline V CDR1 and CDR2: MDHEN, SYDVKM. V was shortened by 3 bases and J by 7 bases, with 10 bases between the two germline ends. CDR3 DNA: TGTGCCAGCAGTTTGGGGGCGGGAGAGCAGTACTTC. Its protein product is CASSLGAGEQYF.

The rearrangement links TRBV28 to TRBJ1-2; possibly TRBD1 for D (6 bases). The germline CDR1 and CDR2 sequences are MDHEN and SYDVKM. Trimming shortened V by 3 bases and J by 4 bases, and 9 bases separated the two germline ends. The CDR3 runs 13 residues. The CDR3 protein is CASSFRGIYGYTF. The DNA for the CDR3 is TGTGCCAGCAGTTTCAGGGGCATCTATGGCTACACCTTC.

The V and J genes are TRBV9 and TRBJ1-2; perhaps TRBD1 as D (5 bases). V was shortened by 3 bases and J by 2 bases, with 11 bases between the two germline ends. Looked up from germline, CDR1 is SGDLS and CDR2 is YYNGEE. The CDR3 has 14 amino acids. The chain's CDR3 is CASSEGWENYGYTF. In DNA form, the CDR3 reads TGTGCCAGCAGCGAGGGGTGGGAAAACTATGGCTACACCTTC.

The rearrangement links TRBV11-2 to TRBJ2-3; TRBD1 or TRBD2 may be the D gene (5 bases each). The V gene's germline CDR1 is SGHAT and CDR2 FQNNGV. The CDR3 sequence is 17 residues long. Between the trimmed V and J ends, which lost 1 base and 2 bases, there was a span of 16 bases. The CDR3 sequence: CASSLGGEGPTTDTQYF. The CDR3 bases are TGTGCCAGCAGCTTAGGAGGGGAAGGGCCTACCACAGATACGCAGTATTTT. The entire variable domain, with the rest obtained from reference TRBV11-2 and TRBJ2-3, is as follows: EAGVAQSPRYKIIEKRQSVAFWCNPISGHATLYWYQQILGQGPKLLIQFQNNGVVDDSQLPKDRFSAERLKGVDSTLKIQPAKLEDSAVYLCASSLGGEGPTTDTQYFGPGTRLTVL.

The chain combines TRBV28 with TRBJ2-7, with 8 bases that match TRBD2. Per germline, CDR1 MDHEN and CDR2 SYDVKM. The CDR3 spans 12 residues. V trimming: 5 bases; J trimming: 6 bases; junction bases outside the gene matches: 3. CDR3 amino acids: CASSGLALEQYF. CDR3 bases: TGTGCCAGCAGTGGACTAGCTCTCGAGCAGTACTTC. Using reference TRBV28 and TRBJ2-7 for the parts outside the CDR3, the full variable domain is DVKVTQSSRYLVKRTGEKVFLECVQDMDHENMFWYRQDPGLGLRLIYFSYDVKMKEKGDIPEGYSVSREKKERFSLILESASTNQTSMYLCASSGLALEQYFGPGTRLTVT.

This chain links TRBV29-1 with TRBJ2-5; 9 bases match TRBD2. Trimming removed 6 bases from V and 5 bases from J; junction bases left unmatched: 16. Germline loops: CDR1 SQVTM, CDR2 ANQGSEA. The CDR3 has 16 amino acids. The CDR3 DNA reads TGCAGCGTAGCCCTATTGGCTAGCGGGACTGGCGAGACCCAGTACTTC. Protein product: CSVALLASGTGETQYF.

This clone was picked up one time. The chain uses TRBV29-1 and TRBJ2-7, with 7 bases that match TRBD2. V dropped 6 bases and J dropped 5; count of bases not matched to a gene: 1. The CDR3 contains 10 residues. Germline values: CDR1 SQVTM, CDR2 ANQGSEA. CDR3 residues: CSVGGDEQYF. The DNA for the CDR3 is TGCAGCGTGGGGGGGGACGAGCAGTACTTC.

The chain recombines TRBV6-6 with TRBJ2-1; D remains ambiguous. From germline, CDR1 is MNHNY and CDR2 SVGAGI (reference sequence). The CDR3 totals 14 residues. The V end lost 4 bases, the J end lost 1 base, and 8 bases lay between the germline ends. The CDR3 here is CASSFDPSYNEQFF. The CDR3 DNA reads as TGTGCCAGCAGTTTCGACCCTTCCTACAATGAGCAGTTCTTC.

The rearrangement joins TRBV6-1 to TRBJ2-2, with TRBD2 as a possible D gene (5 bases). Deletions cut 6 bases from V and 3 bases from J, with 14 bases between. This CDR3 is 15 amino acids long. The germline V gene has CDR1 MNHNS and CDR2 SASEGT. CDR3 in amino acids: CASRAPERDTGELFF. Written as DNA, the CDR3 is TGTGCCAGCAGGGCCCCGGAGAGGGACACCGGGGAGCTGTTTTTT.

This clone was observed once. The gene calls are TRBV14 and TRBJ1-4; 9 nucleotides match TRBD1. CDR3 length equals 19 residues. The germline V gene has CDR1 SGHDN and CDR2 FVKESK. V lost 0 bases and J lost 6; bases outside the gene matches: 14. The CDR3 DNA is TGTGCCAGCAGCCAAGAAGCCCTCCGGACAGGGGCGACGGATGAAAAACTGTTTTTT. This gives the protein CASSQEALRTGATDEKLFF. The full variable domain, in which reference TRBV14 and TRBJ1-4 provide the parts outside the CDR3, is EAGVTQFPSHSVIEKGQTVTLRCDPISGHDNLYWYRRVMGKEIKFLLHFVKESKQDESGMPNNRFLAERTGGTYSTLKVQPAELEDSGVYFCASSQEALRTGATDEKLFFGSGTQLSVL.

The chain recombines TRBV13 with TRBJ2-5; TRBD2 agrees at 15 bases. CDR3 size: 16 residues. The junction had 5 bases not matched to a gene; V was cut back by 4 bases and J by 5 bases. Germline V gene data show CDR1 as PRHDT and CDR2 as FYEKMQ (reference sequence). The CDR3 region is CASSSGTSGRRETQYF. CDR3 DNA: TGTGCCAGCAGCTCCGGGACTAGCGGGAGGAGGGAGACCCAGTACTTC.

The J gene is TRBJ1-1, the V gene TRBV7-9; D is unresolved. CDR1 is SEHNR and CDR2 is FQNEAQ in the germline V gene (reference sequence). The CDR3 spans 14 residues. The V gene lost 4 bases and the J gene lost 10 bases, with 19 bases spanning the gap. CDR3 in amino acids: CASSSGESLLVAFF. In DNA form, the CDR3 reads TGTGCCAGCAGCTCGGGTGAATCATTGTTGGTAGCTTTCTTT.

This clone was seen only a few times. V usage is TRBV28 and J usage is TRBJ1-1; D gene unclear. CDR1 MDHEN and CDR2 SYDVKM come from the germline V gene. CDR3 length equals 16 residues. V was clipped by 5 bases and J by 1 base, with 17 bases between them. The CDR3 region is CASSPISGGKNTEAFF. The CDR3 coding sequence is TGTGCCAGCAGTCCAATCTCGGGCGGGAAGAACACTGAAGCTTTCTTT.

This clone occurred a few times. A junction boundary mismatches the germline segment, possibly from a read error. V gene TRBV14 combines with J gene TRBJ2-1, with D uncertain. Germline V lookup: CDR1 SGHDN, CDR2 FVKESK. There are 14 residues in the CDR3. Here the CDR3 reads CASRQGTPYNEQFF. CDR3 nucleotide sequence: TGTGCCAGCAGACAAGGCACGCCATACAATGAGCAGTTCTTC.

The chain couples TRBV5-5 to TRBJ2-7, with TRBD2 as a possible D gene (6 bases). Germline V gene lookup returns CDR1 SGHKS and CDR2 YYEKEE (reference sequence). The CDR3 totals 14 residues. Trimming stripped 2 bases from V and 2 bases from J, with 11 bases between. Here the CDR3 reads CASSLWDFPYEQYF. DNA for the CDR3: TGTGCCAGCAGCTTATGGGACTTCCCCTACGAGCAGTACTTC. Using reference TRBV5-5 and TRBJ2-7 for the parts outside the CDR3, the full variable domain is DAGVTQSPTHLIKTRGQQVTLRCSPISGHKSVSWYQQVLGQGPQFIFQYYEKEERGRGNFPDRFSARQFPNYSSELNVNALLLGDSALYLCASSLWDFPYEQYFGPGTRLTVT.

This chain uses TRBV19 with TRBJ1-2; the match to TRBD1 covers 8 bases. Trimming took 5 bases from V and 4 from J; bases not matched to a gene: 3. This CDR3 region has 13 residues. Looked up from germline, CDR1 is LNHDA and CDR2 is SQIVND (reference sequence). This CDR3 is CASSPGQVYGYTF. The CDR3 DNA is TGTGCCAGTAGTCCGGGACAGGTCTATGGCTACACCTTC.